The 31 T cell receptor beta chains given below trace back to one sample, sequenced in a study of neurological immune-mediated disorders. TCRdb itself ran the 5' RACE reads through MiXCR, one entry per CDR3 protein. There are some 41,000 distinct CDR3 sequences in the sample; roughly 2.5% occur only once, and about 12% lies in the top ten. The sample was PBMCs. These receptors all come from a man aged 25 to 40 with multiple sclerosis.

The sample holds many counts of this clonotype. This chain uses TRBV7-2 with TRBJ1-2; 9 nucleotides agree with TRBD1. The CDR3 covers 15 residues. J lost 5 bases, V lost 5 bases, and 9 bases had no gene match. The germline V gene has CDR1 SGHTA and CDR2 FQGNSA. The CDR3 nucleotides are TGTGCCAGCAGCCCTCGACAGGGGGGGGTGTATGGCTACACCTTC. It yields the protein CASSPRQGGVYGYTF. The full variable domain, rest sourced from reference TRBV7-2 and TRBJ1-2, is GAGVSQSPSNKVTEKGKDVELRCDPISGHTALYWYRQSLGQGLEFLIYFQGNSAPDKSGLPSDRFSAERTGGSVSTLTIQRTQQEDSAVYLCASSPRQGGVYGYTFGSGTRLTVV.

This clonotype came up many times. The J gene is TRBJ2-1, the V gene TRBV7-6; D might be TRBD1 (5 bases). V shed 5 bases and J shed 7 bases, with 18 bases lying between them. In germline, CDR1 is SGHVS, CDR2 FNYEAQ. CDR3 length: 15 amino acids. The CDR3 here is CASSPSSPQGNEQFF. The CDR3 DNA reads as TGTGCCAGCAGCCCTAGTAGCCCTCAGGGTAATGAGCAGTTCTTC.

This clonotype was counted at least ten times. The chain carries TRBV20-1 and TRBJ1-1; 10 nucleotides match TRBD1. The CDR3 has 13 amino acids. Germline CDR1 is DFQATT and CDR2 is SNEGSKA (reference sequence). CDR3 nucleotides: TGCAGCCTGCTCACCGGGACAGGGGTCGAAGCTTTCTTT. Residues: CSLLTGTGVEAFF.

This clonotype was detected many times. CDR3 sequence (DNA): TGTGCCAGCAGCTTATTTGCAGCGGGAGGGGGCAATGAGCAGTTCTTC. This translates into CASSLFAAGGGNEQFF. This chain links TRBV11-2 with TRBJ2-1, with 10 bases identical to TRBD2. CDR1 is SGHAT and CDR2 is FQNNGV in the germline V gene. This CDR3 contains 16 residues. The junction had 7 bases not matched to a gene; V was cut back by 2 bases and J by 6 bases.

There are many counts of this clonotype. The rearrangement joins TRBV5-5 to TRBJ1-1; D is unclear. In germline, CDR1 is SGHKS, CDR2 YYEKEE (reference sequence). Trimming removed 4 bases from V and 8 bases from J, with 9 bases in between. The CDR3 has 11 residues. The CDR3 protein is CASSLLVEAFF. The CDR3 DNA reads as TGTGCCAGCAGCCTGCTGGTCGAAGCTTTCTTT.

In this sample, this clonotype turned up many times. V and J are TRBV20-1 and TRBJ2-6, with D possibly TRBD1 on 6 matching bases. CDR1 and CDR2 from the germline V gene are DFQATT and SNEGSKA (reference sequence). This CDR3 has 19 amino acids. Trimming removed 6 bases from V and 1 base from J, with 25 bases in between. The CDR3 sequence is CSAQALDSESRSGANVLTF. In DNA form, the CDR3 reads TGCAGTGCCCAAGCCTTGGACAGTGAATCGAGGTCTGGGGCCAACGTCCTGACTTTC.

In this sample, this clonotype turned up many times. The genes are TRBV7-8 and TRBJ2-7; no reliable D call. The V end lost 1 base, the J end lost 1 base, and 11 bases lay between the germline ends. The CDR3 has 15 residues. Per the germline V gene, CDR1 is SGHVS and CDR2 is FQNEAQ. CDR3 amino acids: CASSLGLDGSYEQYF. The CDR3 DNA is TGTGCCAGCAGCTTAGGTTTAGACGGGTCCTACGAGCAGTACTTC.

In its sample, this clonotype was seen many times. V is TRBV20-1 and J is TRBJ2-7; 8 nucleotides line up with TRBD1. CDR1 is DFQATT and CDR2 is SNEGSKA in the germline V gene (reference sequence). Trimming removed 0 bases from V and 6 bases from J; junction bases left unmatched: 7. The CDR3 spans 14 residues. DNA of the CDR3: TGCAGTGCTAGAGATCCAGGGGGCCTCTCCGAGCAGTACTTC. This codes for CSARDPGGLSEQYF.

The chain employs TRBV6-6 and TRBJ1-1; D gene uncertain. V dropped 2 bases and J dropped 1 base, with 8 bases sitting between them. Germline CDR1 reads MNHNY; CDR2 reads SVGAGI (reference sequence). There are 14 residues in the CDR3. This CDR3 reads CASSYQDGNTEAFF. CDR3 sequence (DNA): TGTGCCAGCAGTTACCAAGACGGGAACACTGAAGCTTTCTTT.

This clonotype has only a few counts. Written as DNA, the CDR3 is TGTGCCAGAATTAACGGCGGGATTATTTACGAGCAGTACTTC. It specifies CARINGGIIYEQYF. This chain links TRBV12-3 or TRBV12-4 with TRBJ2-7; maybe TRBD2 (6 bases). CDR3 length: 14 residues. V lost 9 bases to trimming and J lost 4 bases, with 19 bases between them.

This clonotype was seen at least ten times. The gene calls are TRBV10-3 and TRBJ2-1, with D unclear. Trimming took off 3 bases at V and 0 bases at J, with 6 bases between the two ends. Germline CDR1 ENHRY, CDR2 SYGVKD. CDR3 size: 14 residues. The CDR3 here is CAISEGYSYNEQFF. The CDR3 nucleotides are TGTGCCATCAGTGAAGGTTACTCCTACAATGAGCAGTTCTTC.

The table lists this clonotype with many counts. V and J are TRBV15 and TRBJ2-1; 9 bases are a match to TRBD1. The CDR3 has 15 residues. V lost 0 bases to trimming and J lost 8 bases; unmatched junction nucleotides: 5. The V gene's germline CDR1 is LNHNV and CDR2 YYDKDF (reference sequence). The CDR3 DNA sequence: TGTGCCACCAGCAGAGAACAGGGGGCTCAGGATGAGCAGTTCTTC. It codes for CATSREQGAQDEQFF.

In this sample, this clonotype turned up many times. The chain carries TRBV20-1 and TRBJ2-5; D is perhaps TRBD2 (7 bases). Germline assignment: CDR1 DFQATT and CDR2 SNEGSKA (reference sequence). The CDR3 length is 14 residues. Trimming took 1 base from V and 1 from J, leaving 10 bases between them. CDR3 residues: CSARVGGGQETQYF. The DNA for the CDR3 is TGCAGTGCTAGAGTGGGAGGGGGCCAAGAGACCCAGTACTTC.

At least ten counts were recorded for this clonotype. The V and J genes are TRBV6-5 and TRBJ2-3; D remains unclear. CDR1 and CDR2 from the germline V gene are MNHEY and SVGAGI. CDR3 length equals 14 residues. Trimming cost V 4 bases and J 7 bases, with 15 bases left between them. CDR3 in DNA: TGTGCCAGCAGTTTTTCCTTACGTGGGCATACGCAGTATTTT. Amino acid sequence: CASSFSLRGHTQYF.

This clonotype was found many times. The DNA of the CDR3 is TGTGCCAGCAGCCCCAACGGACTCAGCACAGATACGCAGTATTTT. Protein: CASSPNGLSTDTQYF. The J gene is TRBJ2-3, the V gene TRBV6-6; D is perhaps TRBD2 (5 bases). The germline CDR1 and CDR2 sequences are MNHNY and SVGAGI (reference sequence). The V end lost 6 bases, the J end lost 0 bases, and 13 bases lay between the germline ends. The CDR3 length is 15 residues.

This clonotype showed up many times. The chain carries TRBV5-1 and TRBJ2-7; TRBD1 might be the D (6 bases). The ends were cut back, 6 bases at V and 2 bases at J, with 15 bases in the middle. The CDR3 has 14 amino acids. Germline V gene sequence: CDR1 SGHRS, CDR2 YFSETQ. The CDR3 DNA follows: TGCGCCAGCACTCCTTTAGGGACAACCTACGAGCAGTACTTC. Translation gives CASTPLGTTYEQYF.

This clonotype occurred many times. The junction shows a germline mismatch at one end, possibly a read error. The chain carries TRBV20-1 and TRBJ2-4; possible D gene TRBD2, 5 bases. Per germline, CDR1 DFQATT and CDR2 SNEGSKA (reference sequence). The CDR3 runs 14 residues. This chain's CDR3 is CSARVNLAENIQYF. DNA of the CDR3: TGCAGTGCTAGAGTAAATCTAGCCGAAAACATTCAGTACTTC.

At least ten counts were recorded for this clonotype. This chain links TRBV20-1 with TRBJ2-1; 7 nucleotides match TRBD2. J lost 7 bases, V lost 4 bases, and 13 bases had no gene match. Germline V gene sequence: CDR1 DFQATT, CDR2 SNEGSKA (reference sequence). The CDR3 is made up of 15 amino acids. In DNA form, the CDR3 reads TGCAGTGCTATCGTCACGGCGGGGGTAGGGAATGAGCAGTTCTTC. Protein sequence: CSAIVTAGVGNEQFF.

The table lists this clonotype with many counts. V gene TRBV6-1 combines with J gene TRBJ2-1, with 12 nucleotides matching TRBD2. V lost 8 bases to trimming and J lost 8 bases; unmatched junction nucleotides: 1. Germline CDR1 reads MNHNS; CDR2 reads SASEGT. This CDR3 comprises 12 residues. CDR3 sequence reads: CASLAGGYEQFF. The CDR3 DNA sequence: TGTGCCAGCCTAGCGGGAGGGTATGAGCAGTTCTTC.

This clonotype was seen at least ten times. This chain links TRBV19 with TRBJ2-7; 10 positions match TRBD1. From germline, CDR1 is LNHDA and CDR2 SQIVND (reference sequence). V lost 6 bases to trimming and J lost 4 bases; unmatched junction nucleotides: 9. The CDR3 is made up of 15 amino acids. CDR3 amino acids: CASRQAGTGEYEQYF. The CDR3 nucleotides read TGTGCCAGTAGACAAGCCGGGACAGGGGAATACGAGCAGTACTTC.

In its sample, this clonotype was seen many times. This sequence joins TRBV28 and TRBJ2-3, with TRBD1 matching 11 bases. The CDR3 extends over 15 amino acids. The V gene end was trimmed by 7 bases and the J gene end by 6 bases; junction bases not matched to a gene: 9. Germline values: CDR1 MDHEN, CDR2 SYDVKM. CDR3 DNA: TGTGCCAGCACCTTGGGACAGGGGGAGGTGGATACGCAGTATTTT. The encoded protein is CASTLGQGEVDTQYF.

This clonotype was counted ten times or more. The rearrangement uses TRBV6-2 or TRBV6-3 and TRBJ2-5, with D hard to call. There are 15 residues in the CDR3. Germline loops: CDR1 MNHEY, CDR2 SVGEGT. V shed 6 bases and J shed 1 base, with 15 bases lying between them. The CDR3 bases are TGTGCCAGCAGCCCGGCTAGTATGGGCCAAGAGACCCAGTACTTC. Translated: CASSPASMGQETQYF.

This clonotype has ten or more counts. The chain carries TRBV4-2 and TRBJ2-7, with 8 bases lining up with TRBD1. CDR1 is LGHNA, CDR2 YNFKEQ, per germline. This CDR3 spans 15 amino acids. V lost 0 bases, J lost 2 bases, and 3 bases stayed unmatched. The CDR3 DNA reads as TGTGCCAGCAGCCAAGATCGGACAGGGACCTACGAGCAGTACTTC. Translating gives CASSQDRTGTYEQYF.

Ten or more counts support this clonotype. The chain couples TRBV5-1 to TRBJ1-6, with D perhaps matching TRBD1 (5 bases). Per germline, CDR1 SGHRS and CDR2 YFSETQ. This CDR3 has 14 residues. V was clipped by 0 bases and J by 5 bases, with 6 bases between them. CDR3 DNA: TGCGCCAGCAGCTTGGGACAGAATAATTCACCCCTCCACTTT. Translating gives CASSLGQNNSPLHF. The full variable domain, in which reference TRBV5-1 and TRBJ1-6 provide the parts outside the CDR3, is KAGVTQTPRYLIKTRGQQVTLSCSPISGHRSVSWYQQTPGQGLQFLFEYFSETQRNKGNFPGRFSGRQFSNSRSEMNVSTLELGDSALYLCASSLGQNNSPLHFGNGTRLTVT.

Many counts were recorded for this clonotype. This chain uses TRBV24-1 with TRBJ2-3, with 7 nucleotides matching TRBD1. Germline loops: CDR1 KGHDR, CDR2 SFDVKD. The CDR3 runs 14 residues. The trim removed 7 bases at V and 6 bases at J, leaving 9 bases unmatched. CDR3 DNA: TGTGCCACCAGAAGAAAGGGGGCATCGGATACGCAGTATTTT. It is translated as CATRRKGASDTQYF.

The chain carries TRBV11-3 and TRBJ2-1; 10 bases line up with TRBD2. V shed 5 bases, J shed 2 bases, and the junction held 3 bases outside the gene matches. This CDR3 is built from 15 residues. The germline CDR1 and CDR2 sequences are SGHNT and YENEEA. This chain's CDR3 is CASSRSGGAYNEQFF. CDR3 in DNA: TGTGCCAGCAGCCGAAGCGGGGGGGCCTACAATGAGCAGTTCTTC.

This clonotype has at least ten counts. The rearrangement links TRBV20-1 to TRBJ2-6; 9 nucleotides line up with TRBD1. Germline CDR1 DFQATT, CDR2 SNEGSKA (reference sequence). J was trimmed by 0 bases and V by 6 bases; bases with no gene match: 6. The CDR3 sequence is 16 residues long. CDR3 coding DNA: TGCAGTGCCACGACAGGGGGGATCTCTGGGGCCAACGTCCTGACTTTC. It is translated as CSATTGGISGANVLTF.

This clonotype was observed many times. The CDR3 DNA sequence: TGTGCCAGCAGCTCGCCTCCAGGAGACTATGGCTACACCTTC. It yields the protein CASSSPPGDYGYTF. The chain employs TRBV5-6 and TRBJ1-2; D unresolved. Per germline, CDR1 SGHDT and CDR2 YYEEEE. The CDR3 is 14 residues long. V shed 3 bases and J shed 3 bases, with 12 bases lying between them.

The table lists this clonotype with many counts. The chain combines TRBV7-2 with TRBJ2-7; D is ambiguous. The CDR3 has 15 amino acids. V was pared by 1 base and J by 6 bases, with 16 bases between. The V gene's germline CDR1 is SGHTA and CDR2 FQGNSA. The CDR3 DNA reads as TGTGCCAGCAGCTTAGACTCAACCACTACTACCGAGCAGTACTTC. This codes for CASSLDSTTTTEQYF.

This clonotype was observed many times. This chain uses TRBV7-3 with TRBJ2-5; 8 bases map to TRBD2. CDR3 length: 13 residues. Germline CDR1 SGHTA, CDR2 FQGTGA. V lost 5 bases to trimming and J lost 3 bases; unmatched junction nucleotides: 2. CDR3 residues: CASSRSGKETQYF. The CDR3 nucleotides read TGTGCCAGCAGCCGTAGCGGGAAAGAGACCCAGTACTTC.

This clonotype came up many times. This chain links TRBV10-3 with TRBJ2-3, with D maybe TRBD2 (5 bases). V dropped 4 bases and J dropped 4 bases, with 15 bases sitting between them. The CDR3 spans 15 residues. Germline V CDR1 and CDR2: ENHRY, SYGVKD. For the CDR3, the DNA is TGTGCCATCAGTGGAGATAGGAGCGGCCCAGATACGCAGTATTTT. Translating gives CAISGDRSGPDTQYF.